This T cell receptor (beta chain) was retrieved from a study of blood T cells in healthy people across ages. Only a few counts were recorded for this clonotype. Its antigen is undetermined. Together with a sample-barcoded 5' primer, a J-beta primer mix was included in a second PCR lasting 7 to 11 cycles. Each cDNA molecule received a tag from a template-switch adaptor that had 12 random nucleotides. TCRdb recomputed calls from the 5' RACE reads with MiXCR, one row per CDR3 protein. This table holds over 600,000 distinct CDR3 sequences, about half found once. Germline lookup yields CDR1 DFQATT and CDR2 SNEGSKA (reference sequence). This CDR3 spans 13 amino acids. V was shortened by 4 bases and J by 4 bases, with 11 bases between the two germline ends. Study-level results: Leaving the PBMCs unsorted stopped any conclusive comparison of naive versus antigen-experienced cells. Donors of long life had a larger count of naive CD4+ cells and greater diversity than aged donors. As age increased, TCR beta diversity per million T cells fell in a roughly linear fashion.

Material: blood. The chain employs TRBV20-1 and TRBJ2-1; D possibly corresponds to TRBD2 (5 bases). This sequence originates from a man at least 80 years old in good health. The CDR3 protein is CSATTGKYNEQFF. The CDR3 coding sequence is TGCAGTGCTACGACGGGGAAATACAATGAGCAGTTCTTC.